The T cell receptor (beta chain) under discussion was sequenced for a study of identical twins. Whole-study results and caveats: Alpha sequences that were out-of-frame and twin-shared showed an excess of low generation probability.

CDR3 length: 15 residues. Germline V gene lookup returns CDR1 SGHRS and CDR2 YFSETQ. The ends were cut back, 0 bases at V and 4 bases at J, with 10 bases in the middle. TCRdb fed the 5' RACE reads into MiXCR, producing one record per CDR3 protein. The data contain 1,800,000 or so distinct CDR3 sequences, 32% of them singletons. Concerning this clonotype: Its antigen remains unidentified.

Material for sequencing was cord blood. The genes are TRBV5-1 and TRBJ1-4, with D hard to call. This TCR was sampled from a newborn girl in good health. The CDR3, as DNA: TGCGCCAGCAGCTTGGACGGGGTGCTTAATGAAAAACTGTTTTTT. This codes for CASSLDGVLNEKLFF.